The following is a TCR beta chain sequence with its context. One Seattle source followed patients from active infection through their disease course. This sample is drawn from a study of blood T cell repertoires in COVID-19. The protocol was immunoSEQ multiplex PCR, while the TCRdb copy is restricted to in-frame clones and leaves out a portion. The sample lists more than 150,000 clones, roughly 79% occurring once. The V gene lost 0 bases and the J gene lost 2 bases, with 9 bases spanning the gap. CDR3 length: 14 amino acids. The germline V gene encodes CDR1 SGHRS and CDR2 YFSETQ. Sample: peripheral blood. This sequence was found in a woman over 75 with COVID-19, enrolled during active disease. V and J are TRBV5-1 and TRBJ2-7; D is uncertain. The CDR3 reads CASSLALGPYEQYF. The DNA for the CDR3 is TGCGCCAGCAGCTTGGCCCTGGGCCCCTACGAGCAGTACTTC. Using reference TRBV5-1 and TRBJ2-7 for the parts outside the CDR3, the full variable domain is KAGVTQTPRYLIKTRGQQVTLSCSPISGHRSVSWYQQTPGQGLQFLFEYFSETQRNKGNFPGRFSGRQFSNSRSEMNVSTLELGDSALYLCASSLALGPYEQYFGPGTRLTVT.